This TCR delta chain is from a study of gamma-delta T cells after stem cell transplantation. J was trimmed by 7 bases and V by 0 bases; bases with no gene match: 14. CDR3 size: 20 residues. The germline V gene has CDR1 GEAIGNYY and CDR2 EKD. TCRdb re-called clones from the RT-PCR reads using CATT. The sample has under 800 delta-chain clones, almost 5% seen once. This clone turned up a few times. The specimen was gamma-delta T cells. The TCR originated in a human donor. It is not recorded whose cells these are; they may come from a transplant donor. The chain recombines TRDV2 with TRDJ3, with 10 bases that match TRDD3. CDR3 protein: CACDTVISTVLGDDTRQMFF. The CDR3 region has the DNA TGTGCCTGTGACACCGTAATTTCCACGGTACTGGGGGATGACACCCGACAGATGTTTTTC.